These T cell receptor beta chains were read from a single sample in a study of PD-1 blockade in classical Hodgkin lymphoma. Some clones are missing from TCRdb's copy, which holds only in-frame ones; the method was immunoSEQ multiplex PCR. There are 6,400 or so clones in the sample; roughly 80% occur only once, and 4% lies in the top ten. The sequences come from CD4+ T cells from blood, collected at baseline. The receptors were gathered from a human donor with classical Hodgkin lymphoma. Each CDR3 is given without its conserved first and last residue. Fields, in order: CDR3 protein, J gene, V gene.

CDR3 protein: ASSLLVWTGPYGYT
J gene: TRBJ1-2
V gene: TRBV7-8

CDR3 protein: ASRSQGAPNSPLH
J gene: TRBJ1-6
V gene: TRBV2

CDR3 protein: ASSKLAGGITDTQY
J gene: TRBJ2-3
V gene: TRBV11-2

CDR3 protein: SVEAGGT
J gene: TRBJ1-2
V gene: TRBV29-1

CDR3 protein: ASKSGPGAHYEQY
J gene: TRBJ2-7
V gene: TRBV6-5

CDR3 protein: ASSLVAGEKGEQY
J gene: TRBJ2-7
V gene: TRBV5-1

CDR3 protein: SVGNEETQY
J gene: TRBJ2-5
V gene: TRBV29-1

CDR3 protein: ASSRTTSGIKGNEQF
J gene: TRBJ2-1
V gene: TRBV5-1

CDR3 protein: ATDSDRENTGELF
J gene: TRBJ2-2
V gene: TRBV15

CDR3 protein: ASSLDRETDGYT
J gene: TRBJ1-2
V gene: TRBV7-9

CDR3 protein: ASSSDRGDTEAF
J gene: TRBJ1-1
V gene: TRBV5-7

CDR3 protein: AWSDMDTQY
J gene: TRBJ2-3
V gene: TRBV30

CDR3 protein: ATRETGELF
J gene: TRBJ2-2
V gene: TRBV6-1

CDR3 protein: SASTYNEQF
J gene: TRBJ2-1
V gene: TRBV20-1

CDR3 protein: ASSRDLLTGTGDTQY
J gene: TRBJ2-3
V gene: TRBV5-8

CDR3 protein: ASSQSEVYNQPQH
J gene: TRBJ1-5
V gene: TRBV16

CDR3 protein: ASRTNRVSNQPQH
J gene: TRBJ1-5
V gene: TRBV19